This T cell receptor (beta chain) was found in a study of blood T cell repertoires in COVID-19 (TCRdb year 2020). Notes on the research overall: The collaborator samples originated in the United States, Italy and Spain and spanned the acute and convalescent phases of COVID-19. Samples were obtained from the ongoing ImmuneRACE study (first 160 participants) and from about 1,300 subjects provided by 6 global collaborators. Deeply sampled blood TCRbeta repertoires from subjects exposed to, actively infected with, or recovered from COVID-19 were included in the dataset. The prospective study material was composed of cDNA or gDNA derived from T cells, B-cell-depleted T cells, or PBMCs. Sample metadata almost always included a de-identified subject ID, COVID-19 status, age in years and sex. A freely available public database, intended as a resource for researchers studying the immune response to SARS-CoV-2, is where the repertoires were released. HLA class I and class II types, where available, came from metadata supplied by the sample provider rather than from assay-based typing.

Each collaborating institution followed its own protocols to collect whole blood in K2EDTA tubes. Collaborator samples were shipped for TCRbeta analysis as frozen whole blood, isolated PBMCs, or DNA extracted from either sample type. The immunoSEQ Assay, a bias-controlled multiplex PCR, was used to amplify TCRbeta CDR3 regions from genomic DNA. The study's own analysis went as follows. Nucleated cell counts per sample were estimated from amplification of reference gene primers within the assay. Sequence reads were collapsed and filtered to measure the absolute abundance of every unique TCRbeta CDR3 rearrangement. For each sample, productive Simpson clonality was calculated as the square root of Simpson's diversity index over productive rearrangements. The table comes from immuneACCESS by way of TCRdb, which keeps in-frame sequences with V and J called. Part of the clones is missing from these tables; in studies checked, under half for an unresolved V gene and the rest for unknown reasons. Clone size and the V and J calls come from that table; the DNA yielded D and trimming. Counted in this sample were 260,000 or so clones; approximately 91% of them appeared once. Together, the top ten hold just under 9.5% of the sample.

Concerning this clone: Its antigen is currently not known. Base qualities are not provided; no much larger clone lies one nucleotide away.

From its cysteine to its phenylalanine, the CDR3 spans 14 amino acids. CDR3 DNA only is kept here, 42 bases in frame from base 1. CDR1 PRHDT and CDR2 FYEKMQ are derived from the germline V gene (reference sequence). Trimming removed 0 bases from V and 2 bases from J; the gene matches leave 0 bases unexplained. Broader findings and caveats from the paper: How much clinical and demographic metadata was included differed by source and by participant, and the metadata was provided uncurated.

The chain is encoded by TRBV13 joined to TRBJ1-2, with 7 junctional bases fitting TRBD1. The clonotype comes from a man aged 18 to 30 with active or convalescent COVID-19. Specimen: peripheral blood. CDR3 reads: CASSLGRGNYGYTF. The base sequence is TGTGCCAGCAGCTTAGGCAGGGGGAACTATGGCTACACCTTC.